The 25 T cell receptor beta chains in this list originate from one sample, sequenced in a study of T cell responses to AZD1222 COVID-19 vaccine. The repertoire was sequenced with immunoSEQ multiplex PCR; TCRdb's copy has only in-frame clones and lacks some. The table has about 150,000 clones, 80% to 90% seen once. The input for sequencing was peripheral blood, taken on day 0 of MenACWY control vaccination. The receptors come from an adult in good health.

V gene TRBV28 combines with J gene TRBJ1-3; D ambiguous. Trimming took off 8 bases at V and 6 bases at J, with 11 bases between the two ends. The CDR3 runs 12 residues. Germline V gene sequence: CDR1 MDHEN, CDR2 SYDVKM. CDR3: CASAPPENTIYF. The CDR3 DNA sequence: TGTGCCAGCGCCCCTCCGGAAAACACCATATATTTT.

A single count supports this clone. The chain is built from TRBV5-1 and TRBJ1-1; D might be TRBD1 (5 bases). Germline V gene lookup returns CDR1 SGHRS and CDR2 YFSETQ. The V gene lost 2 bases and the J gene lost 1 base, with 9 bases spanning the gap. The CDR3 is made up of 14 amino acids. CDR3 loop: CASSFRVENTEAFF. The CDR3 nucleotides read TGCGCCAGCAGCTTCAGGGTGGAGAACACTGAAGCTTTCTTT.

The genes are TRBV27 and TRBJ1-1, with TRBD1 as a possible D gene (5 bases). Germline loops: CDR1 MNHEY, CDR2 SMNVEV (reference sequence). CDR3 length equals 14 residues. Trimming removed 6 bases at V and 2 bases at J, with 13 bases between. The CDR3 sequence is CASRPDSLNTEAFF. The CDR3 bases are TGTGCCAGCAGGCCCGACAGTCTCAACACTGAAGCTTTCTTT.

This sequence joins TRBV5-1 and TRBJ2-7; D gene unclear. This CDR3 is built from 14 residues. Germline CDR1 reads SGHRS; CDR2 reads YFSETQ. Trimming left V 0 bases short and J 0 bases short, with 7 bases between. This CDR3 reads CASSLGGDSYEQYV. The CDR3 DNA follows: TGCGCCAGCAGCTTGGGTGGCGACTCCTACGAGCAGTACGTC.

In DNA form, the CDR3 reads TGTGCCACCAGCAGAGATGGGAGGGATACGCAGTATTTT. Protein product: CATSRDGRDTQYF. V gene TRBV15 combines with J gene TRBJ2-3; TRBD2 might be the D (6 bases). V was clipped by 0 bases and J by 6 bases, with 7 bases between them. This CDR3 comprises 13 residues. Germline values: CDR1 LNHNV, CDR2 YYDKDF (reference sequence).

V usage is TRBV5-1 and J usage is TRBJ2-1, with D maybe TRBD2 (6 bases). The germline CDR1 and CDR2 sequences are SGHRS and YFSETQ. The germline V and J ends were trimmed by 0 bases and 9 bases, with 19 bases remaining between them. The CDR3 has 16 residues. The CDR3 DNA reads as TGCGCCAGCAGCTTGGTATCGGGACTCTCCCCGTCTGAGCAGTTCTTC. It encodes CASSLVSGLSPSEQFF.

The chain employs TRBV6-1 and TRBJ2-7; 9 positions agree with TRBD1. Germline lookup yields CDR1 MNHNS and CDR2 SASEGT. The CDR3 runs to 17 residues. V dropped 3 bases and J dropped 1; count of bases not matched to a gene: 10. CDR3 nucleotides: TGTGCCAGCAGTGAGGGAAACGGACAGGGGAGGTCCTACGAGCAGTACTTC. Amino acids: CASSEGNGQGRSYEQYF.

This clone showed up just a few times. This chain joins TRBV10-3 and TRBJ1-1; D is ambiguous. This CDR3 comprises 14 residues. V was pared by 4 bases and J by 4 bases, with 13 bases between. Germline-derived CDR1 and CDR2 are ENHRY and SYGVKD. CDR3: CAISVILQSTEAFF. CDR3 sequence (DNA): TGTGCCATCAGTGTTATTCTCCAGTCCACTGAAGCTTTCTTT.

The rearrangement joins TRBV6-5 to TRBJ2-5; D unresolved. Germline loops: CDR1 MNHEY, CDR2 SVGAGI. V shed 4 bases and J shed 7 bases, with 19 bases lying between them. The CDR3 runs 15 residues. The CDR3 loop is CASSFQAYGSWTQYF. CDR3 sequence (DNA): TGTGCCAGCAGTTTCCAGGCATATGGGTCATGGACCCAGTACTTC.

The chain recombines TRBV3-1 (or the pseudogene TRBV3-2) with TRBJ2-5; 7 bases are shared with TRBD1. V lost 0 bases, J lost 5 bases, and 9 bases stayed unmatched. This CDR3 contains 16 residues. Germline V gene lookup returns CDR1 LGHDT and CDR2 YNNKEL (reference sequence). CDR3 residues: CASSQERFRGFETQYF. The DNA for the CDR3 is TGTGCCAGCAGCCAAGAGAGGTTCAGGGGGTTCGAGACCCAGTACTTC.

The rearrangement joins TRBV11-1 to TRBJ2-6; D is ambiguous. The germline V gene encodes CDR1 SGHAT and CDR2 FQDESV (reference sequence). The CDR3 is made up of 14 amino acids. The V gene lost 5 bases and the J gene lost 4 bases, with 9 bases spanning the gap. The CDR3 loop is CASSRVIGANVLTF. For the CDR3, the DNA is TGTGCCAGCAGCCGGGTCATCGGGGCCAACGTCCTGACTTTC.

The V and J genes are TRBV19 and TRBJ2-1; TRBD1 aligns across 7 bases. This CDR3 is built from 14 residues. J was trimmed by 5 bases and V by 11 bases; bases with no gene match: 12. Germline V CDR1 and CDR2: LNHDA, SQIVND (reference sequence). The CDR3 DNA sequence: TGTGCCCGAGAGGGGGCAAAAGGAAACAATGAGCAGTTCTTC. Translating it yields CAREGAKGNNEQFF. Based on the CDR3 plus reference TRBV19 and TRBJ2-1, the full variable domain is DGGITQSPKYLFRKEGQNVTLSCEQNLNHDAMYWYRQDPGQGLRLIYYSQIVNDFQKGDIAEGYSVSREKKESFPLTVTSAQKNPTAFYLCAREGAKGNNEQFFGPGTRLTVL.

J is TRBJ2-7 and V is TRBV9; D assignment may be TRBD1 or TRBD2 (5 bases each). The CDR3 loop spans 14 amino acids. Germline V CDR1 and CDR2: SGDLS, YYNGEE. V was shortened by 3 bases and J by 5 bases, with 15 bases between the two germline ends. CDR3 nucleotides: TGTGCCAGCAGCGGCCCCGGGACGGTGAACGAGCAGTACTTC. Its protein product is CASSGPGTVNEQYF.

The chain couples TRBV7-3 to TRBJ2-1; 10 positions agree with TRBD2. V gave up 2 bases and J gave up 4 bases; unmatched junction bases: 2. Germline-derived CDR1 and CDR2 are SGHTA and FQGTGA. The CDR3 covers 15 residues. CDR3 sequence reads: CASSLGAGGYNEQFF. CDR3 bases: TGTGCCAGCAGCTTAGGAGCGGGAGGGTACAATGAGCAGTTCTTC.

CDR3: CASSTEGAPEKLFF. In DNA form, the CDR3 reads TGTGCCAGCAGCACCGAGGGAGCCCCCGAAAAACTGTTTTTT. The chain is built from TRBV7-9 and TRBJ1-4; D remains ambiguous. Trimming left V 5 bases short and J 8 bases short, with 15 bases between. This CDR3 is built from 14 residues. CDR1 and CDR2 from the germline V gene are SEHNR and FQNEAQ (reference sequence).

The chain joins TRBV11-2 to TRBJ2-1; 9 nucleotides match TRBD1. After removal of 4 bases from V and 4 bases from J, the junction contained 2 bases not matched to a gene. The germline V gene has CDR1 SGHAT and CDR2 FQNNGV. This CDR3 is 14 amino acids long. This CDR3 is CASSSTGGYNEQFF. The CDR3 nucleotides are TGTGCCAGCAGCTCGACAGGGGGGTACAATGAGCAGTTCTTC.

As concerns this clone: Other DNA sequences in the same sample also yield this CDR3. This chain uses TRBV24-1 with TRBJ1-1; weak D call: TRBD1 (5 bases). The length of the CDR3 is 15 residues. The V and J ends lost 3 bases and 1 base respectively, with 11 bases between them. CDR1 and CDR2 from the germline V gene are KGHDR and SFDVKD. As DNA, the CDR3 is TGTGCCACCAGTGATCCAGGAACAGGGAACACTGAAGCTTTCTTT. This translates into CATSDPGTGNTEAFF.

The rearrangement uses TRBV6-2 or TRBV6-3 and TRBJ1-5; 9 bases fit TRBD1. V dropped 0 bases and J dropped 3; count of bases not matched to a gene: 12. The CDR3 loop spans 19 amino acids. Germline assignment: CDR1 MNHEY and CDR2 SVGEGT. The CDR3 DNA reads as TGTGCCAGCAGTTACTCGCTGGGACAGGGACTTAGAAACAATCAGCCCCAGCATTTT. As protein: CASSYSLGQGLRNNQPQHF.

This rearrangement joins TRBV18 to TRBJ2-1, with D possibly TRBD2 on 6 matching bases. Germline values: CDR1 KGHSH, CDR2 LQKENI. V lost 4 bases, J lost 8 bases, and 18 bases lay in between. This CDR3 has 15 amino acids. CDR3 sequence: CASSLLGTPGDEQFF. CDR3 bases: TGTGCCAGCTCACTTCTCGGGACTCCCGGGGATGAGCAGTTCTTC.

The CDR3 DNA sequence: TGTGCCAGCAGTACCCGGGACAGGGGAGGGTACGAGCAGTACGTC. As protein: CASSTRDRGGYEQYV. V and J are TRBV28 and TRBJ2-7, with 10 bases aligning to TRBD1. Germline V lookup: CDR1 MDHEN, CDR2 SYDVKM. J was trimmed by 4 bases and V by 5 bases; bases with no gene match: 8. The CDR3 contains 15 residues.

The chain joins TRBV19 to TRBJ1-1; D is unresolved. The CDR3 is 13 amino acids. Trimming stripped 4 bases from V and 1 base from J, with 7 bases between. Per the germline V gene, CDR1 is LNHDA and CDR2 is SQIVND (reference sequence). CDR3: CASSSRPNTEAFF. In DNA, the CDR3 is TGTGCCAGTAGTAGCAGGCCGAACACTGAAGCTTTCTTT.

This clone has only one observation. The chain carries TRBV6-2 or TRBV6-3 and TRBJ1-5; 7 bases fit TRBD1. The CDR3 is 16 residues long. V dropped 6 bases and J dropped 3; count of bases not matched to a gene: 11. Germline CDR1 reads MNHEY; CDR2 reads SVGEGT. The chain's CDR3 is CASRPPGQISNQPQHF. The CDR3, as DNA: TGTGCCAGCAGACCTCCGGGACAGATCTCCAATCAGCCCCAGCATTTT.

The V and J genes are TRBV5-8 and TRBJ1-3; tentative D call: TRBD1 (6 bases). The V end was cut by 7 bases, the J end by 2 bases, with 16 bases between. Looked up from germline, CDR1 is SGHTS and CDR2 is YDEGEE. The CDR3 runs to 15 residues. CDR3 nucleotides: TGTGCCAGCCCGGAGGGGGTCCCAACTGGAAACACCATATATTTT. Translated: CASPEGVPTGNTIYF.

The rearrangement joins TRBV5-1 to TRBJ1-3, with 8 bases aligning to TRBD1. The length of the CDR3 is 17 residues. Germline V gene lookup returns CDR1 SGHRS and CDR2 YFSETQ. V lost 0 bases and J lost 0; bases outside the gene matches: 5. The CDR3 sequence: CASSLGGQARSGNTIYF. CDR3 nucleotide sequence: TGCGCCAGCAGCTTGGGGGGACAGGCCCGCTCTGGAAACACCATATATTTT.

The CDR3 DNA reads TGTGCCAGCAGATCCCCCGGGGGTGCACTTAATCAGCCCCAGCATTTT. It is translated as CASRSPGGALNQPQHF. This sequence joins TRBV6-6 and TRBJ1-5, with D maybe TRBD1 (5 bases). The V end lost 6 bases, the J end lost 4 bases, and 19 bases lay between the germline ends. Looked up from germline, CDR1 is MNHNY and CDR2 is SVGAGI (reference sequence). The CDR3 runs 16 residues.